This T cell receptor beta chain derives from a study of blood T cell repertoires in COVID-19. The CDR3 is 14 amino acids. Trimming cost V 1 base and J 6 bases, with 12 bases left between them. Germline V lookup: CDR1 LGHDT, CDR2 YNNKEL (reference sequence). The protocol was immunoSEQ multiplex PCR, while the TCRdb copy is restricted to in-frame clones and leaves out a portion. The sample shows 200,000 to 250,000 clones, 83% of them seen only once. The specimen sequenced was PBMCs or T cells enriched from blood (not recorded which). This TCR derives from a woman aged 45-60 years who had been exposed to COVID-19. The J gene is TRBJ1-2, the V gene TRBV3-1 (or the pseudogene TRBV3-2); perhaps TRBD1 as D (5 bases). The CDR3 nucleotides are TGTGCCAGCAGCCAAGCCCACGGAGGGGATGGCTACACCTTC. It codes for CASSQAHGGDGYTF.